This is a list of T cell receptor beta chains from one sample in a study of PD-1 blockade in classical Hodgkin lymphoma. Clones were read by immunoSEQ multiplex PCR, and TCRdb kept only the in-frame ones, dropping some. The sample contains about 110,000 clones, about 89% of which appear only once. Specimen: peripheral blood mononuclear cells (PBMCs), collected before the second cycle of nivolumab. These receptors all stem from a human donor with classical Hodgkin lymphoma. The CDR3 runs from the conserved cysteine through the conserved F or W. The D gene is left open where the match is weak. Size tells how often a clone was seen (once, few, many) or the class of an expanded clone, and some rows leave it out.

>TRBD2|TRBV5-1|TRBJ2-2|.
TGCGCCAGCAGCCCTGGGGCTAGCGGGAGGACCGGGGAGCTGTTTTTT
CASSPGASGRTGELFF
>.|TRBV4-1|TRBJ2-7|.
TGCGCCAGCAGCCACTCCGGGGGAAGCGCCTACGAGCAGTACTTC
CASSHSGGSAYEQYF
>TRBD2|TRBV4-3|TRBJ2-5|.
TGCGCCAGCAGCCCCGCCGGGACTAGCGGGACCTGGGAGCAGTACTTC
CASSPAGTSGTWEQYF
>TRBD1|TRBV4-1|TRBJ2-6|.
TGCGCCAGCAGCCAAGTAACAGGGGGGAGCTCTGGGGCCAACGTCCTGACTTTC
CASSQVTGGSSGANVLTF
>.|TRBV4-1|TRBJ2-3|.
TGCGCCAGCAGCCAAGATCCCGTTGGACTAACGGGAGTAGGAGATACGCAGTATTTT
CASSQDPVGLTGVGDTQYF
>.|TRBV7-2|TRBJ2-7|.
TGTGCCAGCAGCTTAGCACTGATGGCCGAGCAGTACTTC
CASSLALMAEQYF
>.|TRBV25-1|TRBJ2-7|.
TGTGCCAGCAGTGATACCACGACGGGCGGCTACGAGCAGTACTTC
CASSDTTTGGYEQYF
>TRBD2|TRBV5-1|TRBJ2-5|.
TGCGCCAGCAGCTTGGATTTAGCGGGGATGGGAGAGACCCAGTACTTC
CASSLDLAGMGETQYF
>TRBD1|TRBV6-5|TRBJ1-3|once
TGTGCCAGCAGTTCCACGGGGGACAGCGGAAACACCATATATTTT
CASSSTGDSGNTIYF
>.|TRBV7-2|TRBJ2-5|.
TGTGCCAGCAGCTTAGCGGGAGCGGGAGAGACCCAGTACTTC
CASSLAGAGETQYF
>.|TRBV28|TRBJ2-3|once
TGTGCCAGCAGTTTGGGGGTTGGGGGTTCGAAACACACAGATACGCAGTATTTT
CASSLGVGGSKHTDTQYF
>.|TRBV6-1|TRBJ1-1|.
TGTGCCAGCAGAAGGACCGAGAACACTGAAGCTTTCTTT
CASRRTENTEAFF
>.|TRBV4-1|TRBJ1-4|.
TGCGCCAGCAGCCAAGTCGGAGGGGGGCCTGGTGAAAAACTGTTTTTT
CASSQVGGGPGEKLFF
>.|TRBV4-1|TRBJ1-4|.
TGCGCCAGCAGCCAAGCCGAGTTCGCTAATGAAAAACTGTTTTTT
CASSQAEFANEKLFF
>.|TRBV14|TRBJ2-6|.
TGTGCCAGCAGCCAAGACCGGGACGGTAGCTCTGGGGCCAACGTCCTGACTTTC
CASSQDRDGSSGANVLTF
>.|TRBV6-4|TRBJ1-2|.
TGTGCCAGCAGTGACTCTCGAATCGGGGGCTACACCTTC
CASSDSRIGGYTF
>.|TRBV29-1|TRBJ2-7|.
TGCAGCGTTCTACAGGGCCAAGTTCCGTACTTC
CSVLQGQVPYF
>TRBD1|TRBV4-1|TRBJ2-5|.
TGCGCCAGCAGCCGAGGACAGGAGAAAGAGACCCAGTACTTC
CASSRGQEKETQYF
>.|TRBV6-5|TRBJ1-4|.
TGTGCCAGCAGTTTCAGCGAAAGACTAGAACTGTTTTTT
CASSFSERLELFF
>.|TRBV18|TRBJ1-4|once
TGTGCCAGCTCACAGACCGCTCTTGAAAAACTGTTTTTT
CASSQTALEKLFF
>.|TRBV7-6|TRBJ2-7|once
TGTGCCAGCAGCCCAGAGGTCGTCTTCTACGAGCAGTACTTC
CASSPEVVFYEQYF
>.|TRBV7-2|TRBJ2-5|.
TGTGCCAGCAGCTTATATTTGATTGGGGGAGCGGAGACCCAGTACTTC
CASSLYLIGGAETQYF
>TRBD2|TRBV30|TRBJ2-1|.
TGTGCCTGGAGTGTAGGAGGGACTAATCAGTTCTTC
CAWSVGGTNQFF
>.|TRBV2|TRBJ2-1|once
TGTGCCAGCAGTGACTCGGGTCGGACCGGCAATGAGCAGTTCTTC
CASSDSGRTGNEQFF
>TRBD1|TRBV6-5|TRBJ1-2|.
TGTGCCAGCAGTTACTCCCAGGGGGGACCCTATGGCTACACCTTC
CASSYSQGGPYGYTF
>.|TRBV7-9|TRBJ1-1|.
TGTGCCAGCAGCTTCCGGACTCAGGGCACTGAAGCTTTCTTT
CASSFRTQGTEAFF
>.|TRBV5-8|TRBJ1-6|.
TGTGCCAGCAGCTTACGGCAGCTACTAAATTCACCCCTCCACTTT
CASSLRQLLNSPLHF